This T cell receptor (beta chain) was identified during a study of T cells after yellow fever vaccination. TCRdb called the 5' RACE reads again in MiXCR, with one record for every CDR3 protein. The sample records 300,000 to 350,000 distinct CDR3 sequences, approximately 11% being singletons. Trimming at V came to 7 bases and at J to 6 bases, leaving 10 bases not matched to a gene. The CDR3 totals 13 residues. Per the germline V gene, CDR1 is SQVTM and CDR2 is ANQGSEA. Study results and limitations: Post-booster reappearance was seen for most primary-vaccination clones (nearly 97% CD4, roughly 88% CD8).

This clonotype was observed at least ten times. Its target is unknown. The origin of this receptor is a man aged 18 to 35 who received the YFV17D yellow fever vaccine. The rearrangement uses TRBV29-1 and TRBJ1-1; 8 bases line up with TRBD1. The material sequenced was CD4+ T cells sorted from PBMCs, taken 45 days after the yellow fever booster vaccination. The CDR3, as DNA: TGCAGCGCTCTCTGGACGACAGGGGCTGAAGCTTTCTTT. Protein sequence: CSALWTTGAEAFF.